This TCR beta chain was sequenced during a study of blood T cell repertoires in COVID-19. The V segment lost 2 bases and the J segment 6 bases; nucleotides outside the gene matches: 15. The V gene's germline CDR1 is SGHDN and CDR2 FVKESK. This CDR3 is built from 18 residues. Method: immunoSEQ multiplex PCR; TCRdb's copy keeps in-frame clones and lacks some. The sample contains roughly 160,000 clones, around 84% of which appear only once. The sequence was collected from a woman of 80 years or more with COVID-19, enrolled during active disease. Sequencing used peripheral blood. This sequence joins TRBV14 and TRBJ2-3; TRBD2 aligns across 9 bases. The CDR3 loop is CASSQTTGGGRAMDTQYF. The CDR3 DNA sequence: TGTGCCAGCAGCCAAACTACCGGGGGCGGGAGGGCCATGGATACGCAGTATTTT.